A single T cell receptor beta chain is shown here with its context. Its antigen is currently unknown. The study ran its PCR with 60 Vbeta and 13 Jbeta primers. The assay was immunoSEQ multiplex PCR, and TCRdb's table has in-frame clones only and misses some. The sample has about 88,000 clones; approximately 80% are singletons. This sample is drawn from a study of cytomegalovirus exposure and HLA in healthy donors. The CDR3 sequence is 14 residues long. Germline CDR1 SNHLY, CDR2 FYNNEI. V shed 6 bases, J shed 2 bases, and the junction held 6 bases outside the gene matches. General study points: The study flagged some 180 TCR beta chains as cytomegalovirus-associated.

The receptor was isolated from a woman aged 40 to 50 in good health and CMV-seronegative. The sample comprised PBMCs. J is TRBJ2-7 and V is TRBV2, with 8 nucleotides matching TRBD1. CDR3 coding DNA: TGTGCCAGCAGGGGGACAGGAAACACCTACGAGCAGTACTTC. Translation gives CASRGTGNTYEQYF.